This T cell receptor (beta chain) originates from a study of CD8 T cells in Susac syndrome. A single count supports this clonotype. CDR1 SGDLS and CDR2 YYNGEE come from the germline V gene. V was pared by 0 bases and J by 3 bases, with 1 base of the junction left unmatched. This CDR3 spans 14 amino acids. The RNA, about 0.45 to 1 ug, was put through reverse transcription using random hexamers. TCRdb reprocessed the immunoSEQ multiplex PCR reads via MiXCR and lists one record per CDR3 protein. Of roughly 140,000 distinct CDR3 sequences listed, approximately 94% are singletons. TCR beta was sequenced from blood CD8+ and CD4+ T cells. CD8+ and CD4+ T cells were negatively isolated; TEMRA cells were FACS-enriched.

The material sequenced was CD8+ T cells from PBMCs. The J gene is TRBJ2-5, the V gene TRBV9; 8 bases fit TRBD2. The source of this sequence is a human donor with multiple sclerosis. CDR3 nucleotide sequence: TGTGCCAGCAGCGTAGAAGCGGGGGAAGAGACCCAGTACTTC. Residues: CASSVEAGEETQYF. Looking up the rest from reference TRBV9 and TRBJ2-5 gives the full variable domain: DSGVTQTPKHLITATGQRVTLRCSPRSGDLSVYWYQQSLDQGLQFLIQYYNGEERAKGNILERFSAQQFPDLHSELNLSSLELGDSALYFCASSVEAGEETQYFGPGTRLLVL.